This T cell receptor (beta chain) was captured by sequencing in a study of T-cell reconstitution after alpha-beta-depleted transplantation in children. Unique molecular identifiers featured in how the TCRbeta library was prepared. TCRdb passed the PCR reads through MiXCR, listing each CDR3 protein once. The table lists around 700,000 distinct CDR3 sequences, about 12% of them singletons. This clonotype was seen many times. The germline V gene has CDR1 SGHRS and CDR2 YFSETQ. Deletions cut 0 bases from V and 0 bases from J, with 4 bases between. The CDR3 is made up of 14 amino acids. The sample in question was PBMCs, obtained before TCRalphabeta/CD19-depleted stem cell transplant. The TCR originated in a girl aged 2-10 years with congenital amegakaryocytic thrombocytopenia, due to receive a stem cell transplant. V usage is TRBV5-1 and J usage is TRBJ2-4, with no clear D. CDR3 sequence reads: CASSLEGAKNIQYF. For the CDR3, the DNA is TGCGCCAGCAGCTTGGAGGGAGCCAAAAACATTCAGTACTTC.